This is a list of T cell receptor beta chains from one sample in a study of blood T cell repertoires in COVID-19. Repertoires were generated with immunoSEQ multiplex PCR, while TCRdb's copy carries only in-frame clones and drops some. This repertoire shows nearly 250,000 clones, roughly four fifths found once; its top ten account for around 1.8%. Sequences were obtained from peripheral blood. The receptors here all came from a woman older than 75 with acute or convalescent COVID-19. Both conserved end residues are part of each CDR3. A D gene is named only where the DNA matches it firmly. Size values are once, few and many counts, or a class for expanded clones, and some rows have none.

CDR3aa: CASSPGAGILYGYTF; CDR3nt: TGTGCCAGCTCACCAGGCGCAGGGATTCTTTATGGCTACACCTTC; len: 15; v_gene: TRBV18; j_gene: TRBJ1-2; d_gene: -; abundance: -
CDR3aa: CASSQESRPRGGETQYF; CDR3nt: TGTGCCAGCAGCCAAGAGAGTCGGCCTCGGGGGGGGGAGACCCAGTACTTC; len: 17; v_gene: TRBV3-1/TRBV3-2; j_gene: TRBJ2-5; d_gene: TRBD2; abundance: once
CDR3aa: CASSEAKGLAGPGELFF; CDR3nt: TGTGCCAGCAGTGAAGCGAAGGGACTAGCGGGTCCCGGGGAGCTGTTTTTT; len: 17; v_gene: TRBV6-1; j_gene: TRBJ2-2; d_gene: TRBD2; abundance: -
CDR3aa: CASSLARDRSSSYNSPLHF; CDR3nt: TGTGCCAGCAGCTTGGCCCGGGACAGATCTAGCTCCTATAATTCACCCCTCCACTTT; len: 19; v_gene: TRBV7-8; j_gene: TRBJ1-6; d_gene: TRBD1; abundance: -
CDR3aa: CASSFETGGLITQYF; CDR3nt: TGCGCCAGCAGCTTTGAGACAGGGGGCTTGATTACGCAGTATTTT; len: 15; v_gene: TRBV5-1; j_gene: TRBJ2-3; d_gene: TRBD1; abundance: -
CDR3aa: CASGRQGGNEKLFF; CDR3nt: TGTGCCAGCGGTAGACAGGGGGGGAATGAAAAACTGTTTTTT; len: 14; v_gene: TRBV6-5; j_gene: TRBJ1-4; d_gene: TRBD1; abundance: -
CDR3aa: CASSLVTGPDTQYF; CDR3nt: TGTGCCAGCAGCTTGGTGACAGGACCAGATACGCAGTATTTT; len: 14; v_gene: TRBV5-4; j_gene: TRBJ2-3; d_gene: -; abundance: few
CDR3aa: CARSYDRAIEAEAFF; CDR3nt: TGTGCCAGAAGCTACGACAGGGCGATTGAGGCTGAAGCTTTCTTT; len: 15; v_gene: TRBV5-3; j_gene: TRBJ1-1; d_gene: TRBD1; abundance: -
CDR3aa: CASSPGQGDKNEQFF; CDR3nt: TGCGCCAGCAGCCCGGGACAGGGGGACAAAAATGAGCAGTTCTTC; len: 15; v_gene: TRBV5-1; j_gene: TRBJ2-1; d_gene: TRBD1; abundance: -
CDR3aa: CASSPTFNSNQPQHF; CDR3nt: TGCGCCAGCAGCCCAACTTTTAATAGCAATCAGCCCCAGCATTTT; len: 15; v_gene: TRBV5-1; j_gene: TRBJ1-5; d_gene: -; abundance: -
CDR3aa: CASRDGRTTNEKLFF; CDR3nt: TGTGCCAGCAGGGACGGGAGAACAACTAATGAAAAACTGTTTTTT; len: 15; v_gene: TRBV6-6; j_gene: TRBJ1-4; d_gene: -; abundance: -
CDR3aa: CASSLRPGGIPEQFF; CDR3nt: TGTGCCAGCAGTTTACGCCCTGGCGGGATACCCGAGCAGTTCTTC; len: 15; v_gene: TRBV27; j_gene: TRBJ2-1; d_gene: -; abundance: -
CDR3aa: CASSPGLGNTGELFF; CDR3nt: TGCGCCAGCAGCCCGGGACTAGGGAACACCGGGGAGCTGTTTTTT; len: 15; v_gene: TRBV5-1; j_gene: TRBJ2-2; d_gene: TRBD2; abundance: -
CDR3aa: CASSPDRGTGANVLTF; CDR3nt: TGTGCCAGCAGCCCCGACAGGGGGACCGGGGCCAACGTCCTGACTTTC; len: 16; v_gene: TRBV7-3; j_gene: TRBJ2-6; d_gene: TRBD1; abundance: -
CDR3aa: CASTPPGDFDKNIQYF; CDR3nt: TGTGCCAGCACCCCACCGGGGGATTTCGACAAAAACATTCAGTACTTC; len: 16; v_gene: TRBV7-9; j_gene: TRBJ2-4; d_gene: -; abundance: -
CDR3aa: CASSEWQGGEKLFF; CDR3nt: TGTGCCAGCAGTGAATGGCAGGGTGGTGAAAAACTGTTTTTT; len: 14; v_gene: TRBV6-1; j_gene: TRBJ1-4; d_gene: -; abundance: -
CDR3aa: CASSSTDRFLDEKLFF; CDR3nt: TGTGCCAGCAGCTCGACGGACAGGTTCTTAGATGAAAAACTGTTTTTT; len: 16; v_gene: TRBV7-9; j_gene: TRBJ1-4; d_gene: TRBD1; abundance: -
CDR3aa: CASSLFLQPQHF; CDR3nt: TGTGCCAGCAGTTTATTCCTTCAGCCCCAGCATTTT; len: 12; v_gene: TRBV28; j_gene: TRBJ1-5; d_gene: -; abundance: -
CDR3aa: CASSILGGSTQETQYF; CDR3nt: TGTGCCAGTAGTATCCTCGGGGGGAGTACCCAAGAGACCCAGTACTTC; len: 16; v_gene: TRBV19; j_gene: TRBJ2-5; d_gene: TRBD2; abundance: -
CDR3aa: CASSLGQGWGEETQYF; CDR3nt: TGTGCCAGCAGCTTAGGCCAAGGATGGGGAGAAGAGACCCAGTACTTC; len: 16; v_gene: TRBV7-6; j_gene: TRBJ2-5; d_gene: -; abundance: -
CDR3aa: CASSGRDPTYEQYF; CDR3nt: TGTGCCAGCAGCGGCCGGGATCCCACCTACGAGCAGTACTTC; len: 14; v_gene: TRBV9; j_gene: TRBJ2-7; d_gene: -; abundance: -
CDR3aa: CASSLPPGPQHF; CDR3nt: TGTGCCAGCAGCCTTCCGCCGGGGCCCCAGCATTTT; len: 12; v_gene: TRBV2; j_gene: TRBJ1-5; d_gene: -; abundance: -
CDR3aa: CSVALRQGRTEAFF; CDR3nt: TGCAGCGTTGCCCTAAGACAGGGTCGGACTGAAGCTTTCTTT; len: 14; v_gene: TRBV29-1; j_gene: TRBJ1-1; d_gene: TRBD1; abundance: few
CDR3aa: CASSLDANNPAGELFF; CDR3nt: TGCGCCAGCAGCTTGGACGCAAACAACCCGGCGGGTGAGCTGTTTTTT; len: 16; v_gene: TRBV5-1; j_gene: TRBJ2-2; d_gene: -; abundance: -
CDR3aa: CASSIAWEETQYF; CDR3nt: TGTGCCAGTAGTATTGCGTGGGAGGAGACCCAGTACTTC; len: 13; v_gene: TRBV19; j_gene: TRBJ2-5; d_gene: -; abundance: -
CDR3aa: CAWSSGRGNTGELFF; CDR3nt: TGTGCCTGGAGTTCGGGCAGGGGGAACACCGGGGAGCTGTTTTTT; len: 15; v_gene: TRBV30; j_gene: TRBJ2-2; d_gene: -; abundance: -
CDR3aa: CASSQDRGPYNEQFF; CDR3nt: TGTGCCAGCAGCCAAGACAGGGGACCCTACAATGAGCAGTTCTTC; len: 15; v_gene: TRBV7-3; j_gene: TRBJ2-1; d_gene: TRBD1; abundance: -
CDR3aa: CASSLSAAKGYEQYF; CDR3nt: TGTGCCAGCAGCTTGTCCGCGGCTAAAGGCTACGAGCAGTACTTC; len: 15; v_gene: TRBV5-4; j_gene: TRBJ2-7; d_gene: -; abundance: few
CDR3aa: CASSNPGLANYNEQFF; CDR3nt: TGTGCCAGCAGCAATCCGGGACTAGCTAACTACAATGAGCAGTTCTTC; len: 16; v_gene: TRBV6-2/TRBV6-3; j_gene: TRBJ2-1; d_gene: TRBD2; abundance: few
CDR3aa: CAWSSRTGDSPLHF; CDR3nt: TGTGCCTGGAGTTCCCGGACAGGGGATTCACCCCTCCACTTT; len: 14; v_gene: TRBV30; j_gene: TRBJ1-6; d_gene: TRBD1; abundance: -
CDR3aa: CASSLPIGQPNTGELFF; CDR3nt: TGTGCCAGCAGCTTACCCATAGGACAGCCGAACACCGGGGAGCTGTTTTTT; len: 17; v_gene: TRBV7-6; j_gene: TRBJ2-2; d_gene: -; abundance: -
CDR3aa: CASSPNRGEQFF; CDR3nt: TGTGCCAGCAGCCCGAACAGGGGCGAGCAGTTCTTC; len: 12; v_gene: TRBV7-2; j_gene: TRBJ2-1; d_gene: TRBD1; abundance: once
CDR3aa: CASSFTPAEGEQYF; CDR3nt: TGTGCCAGCAGCTTCACTCCGGCCGAGGGTGAGCAGTACTTC; len: 14; v_gene: TRBV7-6; j_gene: TRBJ2-7; d_gene: -; abundance: -
CDR3aa: CASSLLADEQFF; CDR3nt: TGCGCCAGCAGCTTGTTGGCCGATGAGCAGTTCTTC; len: 12; v_gene: TRBV5-1; j_gene: TRBJ2-1; d_gene: -; abundance: -
CDR3aa: CASTLDNYEQYF; CDR3nt: TGCGCCAGCACCCTGGACAACTACGAGCAGTACTTC; len: 12; v_gene: TRBV10-2; j_gene: TRBJ2-7; d_gene: -; abundance: once
CDR3aa: CASSLGDRGTYEQYF; CDR3nt: TGTGCCAGCAGCTTGGGGGACAGGGGGACCTACGAGCAGTACTTC; len: 15; v_gene: TRBV5-6; j_gene: TRBJ2-7; d_gene: TRBD1; abundance: -
CDR3aa: CASGQEFPGELFF; CDR3nt: TGTGCTAGTGGCCAGGAATTCCCCGGGGAGCTGTTTTTT; len: 13; v_gene: TRBV12-5; j_gene: TRBJ2-2; d_gene: -; abundance: -
CDR3aa: CASSFIGFYSYNEQFF; CDR3nt: TGTGCCAGCAGCTTCATTGGTTTCTACTCCTACAATGAGCAGTTCTTC; len: 16; v_gene: TRBV11-2; j_gene: TRBJ2-1; d_gene: -; abundance: -
CDR3aa: CASSLLASGSSLSGANVLTF; CDR3nt: TGTGCCAGCAGCTTACTCGCTAGCGGGAGTTCTCTATCTGGGGCCAACGTCCTGACTTTC; len: 20; v_gene: TRBV7-3; j_gene: TRBJ2-6; d_gene: TRBD2; abundance: -
CDR3aa: CASSLGTLSGSLYEQYF; CDR3nt: TGTGCCAGCAGCTTGGGGACCCTTAGCGGGAGTCTCTACGAGCAGTACTTC; len: 17; v_gene: TRBV5-4; j_gene: TRBJ2-7; d_gene: TRBD2; abundance: -
CDR3aa: CASSSLTGGYTEAFF; CDR3nt: TGTGCCAGCAGCTCGTTGACAGGGGGGTACACTGAAGCTTTCTTT; len: 15; v_gene: TRBV11-2; j_gene: TRBJ1-1; d_gene: TRBD1; abundance: -
CDR3aa: CASSVDRRATNEKLFF; CDR3nt: TGTGCCAGCAGCGTAGACAGGAGAGCAACTAATGAAAAACTGTTTTTT; len: 16; v_gene: TRBV9; j_gene: TRBJ1-4; d_gene: -; abundance: -
CDR3aa: CASSSTGNEKLFF; CDR3nt: TGTGCCAGCAGTTCTACAGGAAATGAAAAACTGTTTTTT; len: 13; v_gene: TRBV6-6; j_gene: TRBJ1-4; d_gene: -; abundance: -
CDR3aa: CASSPRQGAVNEQFF; CDR3nt: TGTGCCAGCAGCCCCCGACAGGGGGCGGTCAATGAGCAGTTCTTC; len: 15; v_gene: TRBV7-2; j_gene: TRBJ2-1; d_gene: TRBD1; abundance: -
CDR3aa: CASSDPGQGDSPLHF; CDR3nt: TGTGCCAGCAGTGACCCGGGACAGGGCGATTCACCCCTCCACTTT; len: 15; v_gene: TRBV25-1; j_gene: TRBJ1-6; d_gene: TRBD1; abundance: -
CDR3aa: CASSRSDPRGGELFF; CDR3nt: TGTGCCAGCAGTCGAAGCGACCCACGGGGCGGGGAGCTGTTTTTT; len: 15; v_gene: TRBV7-2; j_gene: TRBJ2-2; d_gene: -; abundance: -
CDR3aa: CASSHTYEAFF; CDR3nt: TGTGCCAGCAGCCACACATATGAAGCTTTCTTT; len: 11; v_gene: TRBV3-1/TRBV3-2; j_gene: TRBJ1-1; d_gene: -; abundance: -
CDR3aa: CASSQRGNMNTEAFF; CDR3nt: TGTGCCAGCAGCCAGAGGGGGAATATGAACACTGAAGCTTTCTTT; len: 15; v_gene: TRBV7-2; j_gene: TRBJ1-1; d_gene: -; abundance: -
CDR3aa: CASSAAGPGTGELFF; CDR3nt: TGTGCCAGCAGCGCCGCAGGGCCCGGCACCGGGGAGCTGTTTTTT; len: 15; v_gene: TRBV7-3; j_gene: TRBJ2-2; d_gene: -; abundance: -
CDR3aa: CASSLEGRGTGGNQPQHF; CDR3nt: TGTGCCAGCAGCTTGGAGGGGCGCGGGACAGGGGGCAATCAGCCCCAGCATTTT; len: 18; v_gene: TRBV5-5; j_gene: TRBJ1-5; d_gene: TRBD1; abundance: few
CDR3aa: CASSETAANQPQHF; CDR3nt: TGTGCCAGCAGTGAAACAGCGGCCAATCAGCCCCAGCATTTT; len: 14; v_gene: TRBV2; j_gene: TRBJ1-5; d_gene: -; abundance: once
CDR3aa: CASSDRTGGMGNEQFF; CDR3nt: TGTGCCAGCAGTGACCGGACAGGGGGAATGGGCAATGAGCAGTTCTTC; len: 16; v_gene: TRBV6-1; j_gene: TRBJ2-1; d_gene: TRBD1; abundance: -
CDR3aa: CASSPRERDAFF; CDR3nt: TGTGCCAGCAGCCCGAGGGAGAGGGATGCTTTCTTT; len: 12; v_gene: TRBV7-9; j_gene: TRBJ1-1; d_gene: -; abundance: -
CDR3aa: CASSAARTGEQFF; CDR3nt: TGTGCCAGCAGTGCCGCTAGGACTGGTGAGCAGTTCTTC; len: 13; v_gene: TRBV2; j_gene: TRBJ2-1; d_gene: -; abundance: -
CDR3aa: CASSSGTTNEQFF; CDR3nt: TGTGCCAGCAGCTCCGGGACTACTAATGAGCAGTTCTTC; len: 13; v_gene: TRBV11-3; j_gene: TRBJ2-1; d_gene: TRBD2; abundance: -
CDR3aa: CASRFTGIGNEKLFF; CDR3nt: TGTGCCAGCAGGTTCACAGGGATTGGTAATGAAAAACTGTTTTTT; len: 15; v_gene: TRBV28; j_gene: TRBJ1-4; d_gene: -; abundance: -
CDR3aa: CASSRTSASYEQYF; CDR3nt: TGTGCCAGTAGTAGGACTAGCGCCTCCTACGAGCAGTACTTC; len: 14; v_gene: TRBV19; j_gene: TRBJ2-7; d_gene: TRBD2; abundance: -
CDR3aa: CASSPVVAGNTGELFF; CDR3nt: TGTGCCAGCAGCCCCGTGGTAGCGGGGAACACCGGGGAGCTGTTTTTT; len: 16; v_gene: TRBV6-6; j_gene: TRBJ2-2; d_gene: TRBD2; abundance: -
CDR3aa: CASSVGLVGTQYF; CDR3nt: TGTGCCAGCAGCGTAGGACTAGTCGGGACCCAGTACTTC; len: 13; v_gene: TRBV7-9; j_gene: TRBJ2-5; d_gene: TRBD2; abundance: -
CDR3aa: CASSPGQGVLYGYTF; CDR3nt: TGTGCCAGCTCACCTGGTCAGGGGGTTTTGTATGGCTACACCTTC; len: 15; v_gene: TRBV18; j_gene: TRBJ1-2; d_gene: TRBD1; abundance: -